This TCR beta chain is drawn from a study of blood T cell repertoires in COVID-19. Study context: Some COVID-19 samples were acute and others convalescent; all came from the United States, Italy and Spain. Sources were T cells, B-cell-depleted T cells, or PBMCs; the material itself was cDNA or gDNA.

In the authors' workflow: Using reference gene primer amplification, nucleated cell counts were estimated. TCRdb's copy holds only in-frame clones and misses some; the assay was immunoSEQ multiplex PCR. V, J and clone size reflect that table, while D and trimming were determined from the DNA. The repertoire has 350,000 to 400,000 clones, around nine tenths of them found once; the top ten carry 7.1%. Seattle's enrolled individuals joined amid active infection and were then monitored longitudinally. Germline assignment: CDR1 LNHDA and CDR2 SQIVND (reference sequence). V lost 3 bases, J lost 9 bases, and 15 bases lay in between. The CDR3 covers 15 residues.

The clonotype comes from a woman in her fifties or sixties with COVID-19, enrolled during active disease. Source material: peripheral blood. The chain recombines TRBV19 with TRBJ1-6, with TRBD1 as a possible D gene (6 bases). DNA of the CDR3: TGTGCCAGTAGTATGGTCGAGGGGGGGGGTTCACCCCTCCACTTT. Translating it yields CASSMVEGGGSPLHF.